This T cell receptor (beta chain) came from a study of blood T cell repertoires in COVID-19. Study in general: Sources were T cells, B-cell-depleted T cells, or PBMCs; the material itself was cDNA or gDNA.

The CDR3 has 13 amino acids. Germline V gene data show CDR1 as MDHEN and CDR2 as SYDVKM. Deletions cut 5 bases from V and 7 bases from J, with 14 bases between. In terms of age and location, participants ranged from roughly 18 to 90 years and lived in about 25 US areas. Assignment of participants to cohorts was predicated upon participant-reported clinical history. Original processing notes: Reference gene primers were amplified, and this amplification served to estimate nucleated cell counts. TCRdb's copy holds only in-frame clones and misses some; the assay was immunoSEQ multiplex PCR. Clone size and V and J calls were adopted from that table, with D and trimming inferred from the DNA. The sample lists around 150,000 clones, roughly 83% occurring once.

Source material: PBMCs or T cells enriched from blood (not recorded which). The TCR was taken from a man aged 70-80 years who had been exposed to COVID-19. V is TRBV28 and J is TRBJ1-2, with unresolved D. CDR3 sequence reads: CASSPVNPGGYTF. The CDR3, as DNA: TGTGCCAGCAGTCCCGTGAATCCGGGTGGCTACACCTTC.